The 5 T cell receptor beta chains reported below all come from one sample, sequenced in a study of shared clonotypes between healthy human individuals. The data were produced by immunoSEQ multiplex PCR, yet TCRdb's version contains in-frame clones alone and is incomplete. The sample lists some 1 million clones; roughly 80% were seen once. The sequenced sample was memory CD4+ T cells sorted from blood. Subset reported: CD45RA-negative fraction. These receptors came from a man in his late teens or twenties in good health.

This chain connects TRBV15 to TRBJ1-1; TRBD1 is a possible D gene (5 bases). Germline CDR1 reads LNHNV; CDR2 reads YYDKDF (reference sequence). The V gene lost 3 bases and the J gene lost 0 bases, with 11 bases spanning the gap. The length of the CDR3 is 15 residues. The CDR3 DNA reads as TGTGCCACCAGCAGGGACATTGGCCTGAACACTGAAGCTTTCTTT. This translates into CATSRDIGLNTEAFF.

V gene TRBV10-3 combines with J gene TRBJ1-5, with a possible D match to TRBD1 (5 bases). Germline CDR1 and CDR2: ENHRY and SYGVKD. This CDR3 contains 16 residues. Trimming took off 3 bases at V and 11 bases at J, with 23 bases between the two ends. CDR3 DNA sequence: TGTGCCATCAGTGACCAACAGGACACAAGGACGTCAGCCCAGCATTTT. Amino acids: CAISDQQDTRTSAQHF.

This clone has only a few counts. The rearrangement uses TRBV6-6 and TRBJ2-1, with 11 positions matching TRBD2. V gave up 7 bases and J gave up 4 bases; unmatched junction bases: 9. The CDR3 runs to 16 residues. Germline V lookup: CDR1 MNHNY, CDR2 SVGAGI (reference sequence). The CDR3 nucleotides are TGTGCCAGCACCCAGACGGGGACTAGCGGTTACAATGAGCAGTTCTTC. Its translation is CASTQTGTSGYNEQFF.

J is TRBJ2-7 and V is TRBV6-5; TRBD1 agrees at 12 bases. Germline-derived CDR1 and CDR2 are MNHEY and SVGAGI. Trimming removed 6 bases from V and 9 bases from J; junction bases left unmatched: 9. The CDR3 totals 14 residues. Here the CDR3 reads CASRLGQGASVQYF. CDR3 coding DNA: TGTGCCAGCAGACTGGGACAGGGGGCATCGGTGCAGTACTTC.

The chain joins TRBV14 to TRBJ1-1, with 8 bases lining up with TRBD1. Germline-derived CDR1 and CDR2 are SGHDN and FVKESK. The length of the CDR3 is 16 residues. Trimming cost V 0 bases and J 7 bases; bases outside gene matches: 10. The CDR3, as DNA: TGTGCCAGCAGCCAAGATCGAAGTCAGGGGGCTAGTGAAGCTTTCTTT. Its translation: CASSQDRSQGASEAFF.